This T cell receptor (beta chain) was sequenced for a study of CD8 T cells in Susac syndrome. Study summary: The Susac syndrome patients were therapy-naive, on corticosteroids, or on intravenous immunoglobulin alone at blood draw.

This CDR3 comprises 16 residues. The germline V and J ends were trimmed by 4 bases and 0 bases, with 10 bases remaining between them. From germline, CDR1 is LGHNA and CDR2 YNFKEQ. An input of 0.5 to 1 ug of RNA was subjected to reverse transcription using random hexamers. TCRdb re-analysed the immunoSEQ multiplex PCR reads in MiXCR, keeping a single row per CDR3 protein. Among hundreds of thousands of distinct CDR3 sequences listed, 94% were seen once. Material for sequencing was CD4+ T cells from PBMCs. The chain recombines TRBV4-2 with TRBJ2-6; no clear D. This TCR came from a human donor with Susac syndrome. The CDR3 nucleotides read TGTGCCAGCAGCCTCTCCCCGGGCTCTGGGGCCAACGTCCTGACTTTC. It translates to CASSLSPGSGANVLTF.